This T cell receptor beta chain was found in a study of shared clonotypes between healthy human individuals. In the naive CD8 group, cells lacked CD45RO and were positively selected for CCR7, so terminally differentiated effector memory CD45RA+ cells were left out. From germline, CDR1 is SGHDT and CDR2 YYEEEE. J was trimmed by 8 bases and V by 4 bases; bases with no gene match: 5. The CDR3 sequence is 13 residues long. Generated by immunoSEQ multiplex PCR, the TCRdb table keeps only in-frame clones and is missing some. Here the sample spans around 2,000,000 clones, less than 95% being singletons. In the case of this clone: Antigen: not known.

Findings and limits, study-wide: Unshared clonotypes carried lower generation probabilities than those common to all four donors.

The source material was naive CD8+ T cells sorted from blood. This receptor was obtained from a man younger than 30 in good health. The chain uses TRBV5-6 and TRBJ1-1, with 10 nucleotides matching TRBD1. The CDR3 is CASSHGTGEEAFF. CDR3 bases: TGTGCCAGCAGCCACGGGACAGGGGAAGAAGCTTTCTTT.